The present entry profiles one T cell receptor beta chain with its context. The antigen is not known. The data were obtained in a study of cytotoxic CD8 clonotypes in ibrutinib-treated CLL. General observations from the study: Clonality went higher at ibrutinib response and then dropped back toward baseline at progression.

The authors obtained about 1.9 micrograms of genomic DNA from cryopreserved PBMCs for TCR beta libraries. This CDR3 spans 17 amino acids. The germline CDR1 and CDR2 sequences are MNHEY and SMNVEV (reference sequence). Between the trimmed V and J ends, which lost 8 bases and 8 bases, there was a span of 28 bases. The assay was immunoSEQ multiplex PCR, and TCRdb's table has in-frame clones only and misses some. The profile covers roughly 250,000 clones, with 70% appearing a single time and approximately 15% taken by the ten largest. This TCR was recovered from a human donor with chronic lymphocytic leukemia. The rearrangement uses TRBV27 and TRBJ2-1, with D tentatively TRBD2 (6 bases). Sequencing used PBMCs, obtained after 24 months of ibrutinib treatment. CDR3 region: CASGGAGLGRNLHEQFF. The CDR3 DNA reads as TGTGCCAGCGGCGGGGCAGGGCTTGGGAGGAACCTGCATGAGCAGTTCTTC.